This T cell receptor (beta chain) appears in the sequencing data of a study of shared clonotypes between healthy human individuals. Background on the study: The donor pool was made up of a couple of women and a few men aged 18 to 49.

Terminally differentiated effector memory CD45RA+ cells were left out of the naive CD8 fraction, which was CD45RO-negative and positively selected for CCR7. TCRdb's copy holds only in-frame clones and misses some; the assay was immunoSEQ multiplex PCR. The sample records around 2,000,000 clones, approximately 94% being singletons. This sequence was found in a man between 18 and 35 years old in good health. The material sequenced was naive CD8+ T cells sorted from blood.

The CDR3 DNA follows: TGCAGCGTCATACTAGCGGGGGGCTCCTACGAGCAGTACTTC. It encodes CSVILAGGSYEQYF. The chain joins TRBV29-1 to TRBJ2-7; 12 nucleotides align to TRBD2. The V and J ends lost 6 bases and 0 bases, in that order; junction bases with no gene match: 3. The V gene's germline CDR1 is SQVTM and CDR2 ANQGSEA. This CDR3 has 14 residues.